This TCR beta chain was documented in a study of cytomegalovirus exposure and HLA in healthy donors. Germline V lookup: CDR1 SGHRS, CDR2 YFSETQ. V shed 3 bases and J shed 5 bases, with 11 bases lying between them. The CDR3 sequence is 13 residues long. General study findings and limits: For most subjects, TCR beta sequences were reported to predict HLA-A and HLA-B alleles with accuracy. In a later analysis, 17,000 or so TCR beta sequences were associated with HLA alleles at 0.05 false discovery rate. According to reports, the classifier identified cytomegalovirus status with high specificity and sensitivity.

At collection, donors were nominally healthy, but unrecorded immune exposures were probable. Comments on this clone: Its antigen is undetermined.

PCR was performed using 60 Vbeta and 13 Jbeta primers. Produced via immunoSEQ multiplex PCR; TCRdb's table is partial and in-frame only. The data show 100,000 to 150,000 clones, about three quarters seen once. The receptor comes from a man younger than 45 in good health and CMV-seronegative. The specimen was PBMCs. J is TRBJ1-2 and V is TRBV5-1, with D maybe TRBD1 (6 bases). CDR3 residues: CASSSGGPYGYTF. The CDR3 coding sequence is TGCGCCAGCAGCTCGGGGGGGCCTTATGGCTACACCTTC.